The 29 T cell receptor beta chains reported below all come from one sample, sequenced in a study of early T cells in non-severe SARS-CoV-2 infection listed by TCRdb under 2021. Library preparation was by 5' RACE. The sequencer listed for this sample is NextSeq 500. Clones were called with MiXCR by TCRdb after fastp trimmed the public reads at Q25, and only in-frame beta chains were retained. All rows with the same CDR3 protein become a single entry with the most common DNA and genes. The sample includes more than 20,000 distinct CDR3 sequences, with approximately 4.5% observed a single time. The top ten constitute about a fifth of the sample. The sequencing sample was made of whole blood. These receptors were taken from an adult who was a healthcare worker with PCR-confirmed SARS-CoV-2 infection or an uninfected control (not recorded which).

This CDR3 reads CASSLRTYNEQFF. The CDR3 DNA reads TGTGCCAGCAGTCTCCGGACCTACAATGAGCAGTTCTTC. This chain links TRBV12-3 or TRBV12-4 with TRBJ2-1, with D uncertain. The CDR3 extends over 13 amino acids. V shed 5 bases and J shed 2 bases, with 7 bases lying between them.

This clonotype was detected ten times or more. The chain joins TRBV6-5 to TRBJ2-6, with 8 bases identical to TRBD2. V dropped 2 bases and J dropped 0; count of bases not matched to a gene: 6. Per the germline V gene, CDR1 is MNHEY and CDR2 is SVGAGI. The CDR3 sequence is 18 residues long. CDR3 residues: CASSYQAGVFSGANVLTF. CDR3 nucleotides: TGTGCCAGCAGTTACCAAGCGGGAGTTTTCTCTGGGGCCAACGTCCTGACTTTC.

This clonotype was detected many times. V gene TRBV20-1 combines with J gene TRBJ1-1; D is uncertain. Germline lookup yields CDR1 DFQATT and CDR2 SNEGSKA (reference sequence). Trimming shortened V by 4 bases and J by 1 base, and 13 bases separated the two germline ends. This CDR3 contains 14 residues. CDR3 in amino acids: CSANLDPPNTEAFF. The CDR3 bases are TGCAGTGCTAATCTTGATCCACCGAACACTGAAGCTTTCTTT.

This clonotype came up many times. This chain links TRBV6-5 with TRBJ2-1; 7 positions match TRBD2. The germline CDR1 and CDR2 sequences are MNHEY and SVGAGI. The J segment lost 5 bases and the V segment lost 0 bases, leaving 4 bases of the junction unmatched. The CDR3 has 15 amino acids. This CDR3 is CASSYSGLVHNEQFF. The CDR3 DNA sequence: TGTGCCAGCAGTTACTCAGGACTAGTACACAATGAGCAGTTCTTC.

This clonotype has at least ten counts. CDR3 region: CASSYSNQGADTQYF. CDR3 bases: TGTGCCAGCAGTTATTCAAACCAGGGGGCAGATACGCAGTATTTT. The chain uses TRBV6-2 or TRBV6-3 and TRBJ2-3; 7 nucleotides match TRBD1. V lost 3 bases and J lost 4; bases outside the gene matches: 7. Per germline, CDR1 MNHEY and CDR2 SVGEGT. The CDR3 length is 15 residues.

V and J are TRBV13 and TRBJ1-4; the match to TRBD1 covers 7 bases. The CDR3 has 13 amino acids. CDR1 is PRHDT, CDR2 FYEKMQ, per germline (reference sequence). V shed 3 bases, J shed 8 bases, and the junction held 3 bases outside the gene matches. CDR3 region: CASSLGTDEKLFF. The CDR3 DNA sequence: TGTGCCAGCAGCTTGGGGACAGACGAAAAACTGTTTTTT.

This clonotype has just a few counts. In nucleotides, the CDR3 is TGTGCCAGCAGCAAAGGGGACAGCACCTATGGCTACACCTTC. Protein: CASSKGDSTYGYTF. The rearrangement links TRBV21-1 to TRBJ1-2; the listed D gene, TRBD1, was not tested against the DNA. TRBV21-1 is noted as a pseudogene. CDR3 length equals 14 residues.

This sequence joins TRBV3-2 and TRBJ2-2; the table's D call, TRBD1, has no DNA check behind it. TRBV3-2 is described as a pseudogene. The CDR3 sequence is 16 residues long. The CDR3 DNA reads TGTGCCAGCAGCCAATCGGCAGGGGTGGGCACCGGGGAGCTGTTTTTT. Translation: CASSQSAGVGTGELFF.

The table lists this clonotype with many counts. The J gene is TRBJ2-7, the V gene TRBV2; the D is unclear. CDR1 SNHLY and CDR2 FYNNEI come from the germline V gene. This CDR3 spans 13 amino acids. Trimming left V 4 bases short and J 2 bases short, with 9 bases between. This chain's CDR3 is CASSAHKAYEQYF. Written as DNA, the CDR3 is TGTGCCAGCAGTGCTCATAAGGCCTACGAGCAGTACTTC.

At least ten counts were recorded for this clonotype. The chain recombines TRBV3-1 with TRBJ2-7; D gene ambiguous. The CDR3 totals 14 residues. V lost 4 bases to trimming and J lost 2 bases, with 12 bases between them. Germline V lookup: CDR1 LGHDT, CDR2 YNNKEL (reference sequence). CDR3 in DNA: TGTGCCAGCAGCCGGAAACTTGGCCCCTACGAGCAGTACTTC. It is translated as CASSRKLGPYEQYF.

This clonotype was counted at least ten times. The rearrangement joins TRBV7-9 to TRBJ2-2; D not resolved. The germline V gene encodes CDR1 SEHNR and CDR2 FQNEAQ (reference sequence). Trimming cost V 6 bases and J 0 bases, with 8 bases left between them. CDR3 length: 14 residues. CDR3 in amino acids: CASRHPANTGELFF. Written as DNA, the CDR3 is TGTGCCAGCAGACATCCTGCGAACACCGGGGAGCTGTTTTTT.

This clonotype is medium-sized by share. The chain carries TRBV9 and TRBJ2-7; tentatively, D is TRBD1 (5 bases). V was cut by 4 bases and J by 1 base, with 18 bases left in between. The CDR3 covers 16 residues. Germline values: CDR1 SGDLS, CDR2 YYNGEE. This chain's CDR3 is CASSPDPMGRSYEQYF. The CDR3 coding sequence is TGTGCCAGCAGCCCAGACCCCATGGGGCGGTCCTACGAGCAGTACTTC.

The rearrangement links TRBV6-2 or TRBV6-3 to TRBJ2-7; a weak D match, TRBD2 (6 bases). The CDR3 contains 11 residues. Germline V gene data show CDR1 as MNHEY and CDR2 as SVGEGT. V was trimmed by 7 bases and J by 9 bases, leaving 13 bases between them. Written as DNA, the CDR3 is TGTGCCAGCACCTCGACAGCGGGGCAGTACTTC. Translating gives CASTSTAGQYF.

Ten or more counts support this clonotype. The chain recombines TRBV6-6 with TRBJ2-1; 9 nucleotides agree with TRBD2. Germline lookup yields CDR1 MNHNY and CDR2 SVGAGI (reference sequence). This CDR3 has 16 amino acids. Trimming cost V 0 bases and J 11 bases; bases outside gene matches: 11. The CDR3, as DNA: TGTGCCAGCAGTTACTCTGGAGCGGGAGGCCTGCTCCAGCAGTTCTTC. Its protein product is CASSYSGAGGLLQQFF.

The V and J genes are TRBV19 and TRBJ2-1; no reliable D call. Trimming removed 4 bases at V and 9 bases at J, with 13 bases between. CDR1 LNHDA and CDR2 SQIVND come from the germline V gene (reference sequence). The CDR3 is made up of 13 amino acids. The CDR3 region is CASSSSFLGEQFF. CDR3 bases: TGTGCCAGTAGTAGTAGTTTTTTGGGTGAGCAGTTCTTC.

Many counts were recorded for this clonotype. This rearrangement joins TRBV20-1 to TRBJ2-3; D gene uncertain. CDR3 size: 15 residues. Germline CDR1 DFQATT, CDR2 SNEGSKA (reference sequence). The V end was cut by 1 base, the J end by 4 bases, with 15 bases between. DNA for the CDR3: TGCAGTGCTAGAGCTGGTGTAAGGAGTTCAGATACGCAGTATTTT. Its translation is CSARAGVRSSDTQYF.

By share, this clonotype ranks as medium-sized. This CDR3 is missing its conserved last phenylalanine or tryptophan, likely due to a read error. It is unclear where the CDR3 begins or ends on the DNA, so no DNA is shown, and the CDR3 is as TCRdb lists it. The chain couples TRBV6-1 to TRBJ2-3; the table calls TRBD2, which could not be checked here. The germline CDR1 and CDR2 sequences are MNHNS and SASEGT. The length of the CDR3 is 13 amino acids, counting both ends. CDR3: CASSVNERTHPEY.

This clonotype was observed at least ten times. The DNA of the CDR3 is TGCAGTGCTAGAGTAGGGACAGGGAGTCAATCACCCCTCCACTTT. Encoded protein: CSARVGTGSQSPLHF. V usage is TRBV20-1 and J usage is TRBJ1-6; 9 bases match TRBD1. Germline loops: CDR1 DFQATT, CDR2 SNEGSKA (reference sequence). V lost 1 base, J lost 10 bases, and 8 bases stayed unmatched. CDR3 length equals 15 residues.

This clonotype was counted many times. This chain joins TRBV14 and TRBJ1-1, with D perhaps matching TRBD1 (6 bases). There are 16 residues in the CDR3. V was cut by 3 bases and J by 3 bases, with 17 bases left in between. CDR1 SGHDN and CDR2 FVKESK come from the germline V gene. In DNA, the CDR3 is TGTGCCAGCAGCCAGCTACAGGGATCGTCGGACACTGAAGCTTTCTTT. It encodes CASSQLQGSSDTEAFF.

This clonotype was found many times. V and J are TRBV18 and TRBJ1-5; D is undetermined. This CDR3 contains 14 residues. Trimming removed 3 bases at V and 4 bases at J, with 10 bases between. Germline CDR1 and CDR2: KGHSH and LQKENI. CDR3 in amino acids: CASSPPGENQPQHF. The CDR3 DNA reads TGTGCCAGCTCACCGCCTGGGGAAAATCAGCCCCAGCATTTT.

This clonotype was detected a few times. The chain couples TRBV29-1 to TRBJ2-3; D is unresolved. The CDR3 has 12 amino acids. Germline V gene sequence: CDR1 SQVTM, CDR2 ANQGSEA. With 5 bases removed from V and 5 bases from J, the gap between germline ends came to 11 bases. The CDR3 spells CSVPVQRDTQYF. The CDR3 nucleotides read TGCAGCGTTCCCGTTCAGCGAGATACGCAGTATTTT.

This clonotype was observed a few times. The genes are TRBV7-8 and TRBJ2-5, with a possible D match to TRBD1 (5 bases). V was trimmed by 4 bases and J by 5 bases, leaving 14 bases between them. Germline V gene data show CDR1 as SGHVS and CDR2 as FQNEAQ. The CDR3 totals 14 residues. The CDR3 coding sequence is TGTGCCAGCAGCTCCGAAGGGGTTTCGGAGACCCAGTACTTC. Translation gives CASSSEGVSETQYF.

This clonotype was picked up many times. The genes are TRBV7-3 and TRBJ1-1; D gene ambiguous. V lost 1 base to trimming and J lost 5 bases, with 8 bases between them. This CDR3 comprises 13 residues. CDR1 and CDR2 from the germline V gene are SGHTA and FQGTGA. The CDR3 sequence is CASSLMGTTEAFF. The CDR3 nucleotides read TGTGCCAGCAGCTTAATGGGAACAACTGAAGCTTTCTTT.

V gene TRBV7-9 combines with J gene TRBJ2-1; 11 nucleotides agree with TRBD2. After removal of 6 bases from V and 7 bases from J, the junction contained 8 bases not matched to a gene. The CDR3 has 15 amino acids. Germline CDR1 reads SEHNR; CDR2 reads FQNEAQ (reference sequence). DNA of the CDR3: TGTGCCAGCAGTCTGAATAGCGGGAGGGCGAATGAGCAGTTCTTC. Protein sequence: CASSLNSGRANEQFF.

This clonotype showed up many times. The chain employs TRBV7-9 and TRBJ2-5, with 8 bases matching TRBD2. V was pared by 6 bases and J by 5 bases, with 5 bases of the junction left unmatched. Per germline, CDR1 SEHNR and CDR2 FQNEAQ (reference sequence). CDR3 length: 13 amino acids. CDR3 protein: CASSFTSGETQYF. The CDR3 DNA reads as TGTGCCAGCAGTTTTACTAGCGGTGAGACCCAGTACTTC.

This clonotype was detected ten times or more. Written as DNA, the CDR3 is TGTGCCAGCAGTTTGGCGGGAGTCGGTTCGGAGACCCAGTACTTC. Its translation: CASSLAGVGSETQYF. This chain links TRBV28 with TRBJ2-5; TRBD2 agrees at 7 bases. CDR1 and CDR2 from the germline V gene are MDHEN and SYDVKM. The CDR3 spans 15 residues. Losses at the gene ends were 3 bases for V and 5 bases for J; bases not matched to a gene: 9. The variable domain in full, completed from reference TRBV28 and TRBJ2-5, reads DVKVTQSSRYLVKRTGEKVFLECVQDMDHENMFWYRQDPGLGLRLIYFSYDVKMKEKGDIPEGYSVSREKKERFSLILESASTNQTSMYLCASSLAGVGSETQYFGPGTRLLVL.

In its sample, this clonotype was seen many times. The rearrangement joins TRBV6-5 to TRBJ2-2, with 7 bases lining up with TRBD1. Germline assignment: CDR1 MNHEY and CDR2 SVGAGI. V shed 6 bases and J 5 bases; nucleotides not matched to a gene: 9. There are 15 residues in the CDR3. The DNA for the CDR3 is TGTGCCAGCAGCCGTTCAGGGGGTTGGACCGGGGAGCTGTTTTTT. This encodes CASSRSGGWTGELFF.

The chain has TRBV6-6 and TRBJ2-5; D not resolved. This CDR3 is built from 11 residues. V was pared by 2 bases and J by 4 bases, with 2 bases between. Per the germline V gene, CDR1 is MNHNY and CDR2 is SVGAGI (reference sequence). The CDR3 sequence: CASSYVETQYF. The CDR3, as DNA: TGTGCCAGCAGTTACGTAGAGACCCAGTACTTC.

This clonotype was observed at least ten times. This chain joins TRBV29-1 and TRBJ2-7, with 7 bases matching TRBD2. V was pared by 5 bases and J by 5 bases, with 15 bases of the junction left unmatched. The germline CDR1 and CDR2 sequences are SQVTM and ANQGSEA. The CDR3 contains 15 residues. CDR3 bases: TGCAGCGTTTTTTTAGCGGGCATTCGACGGGACGAGCAGTACTTC. Translated: CSVFLAGIRRDEQYF.